These 28 T cell receptor beta chains originate from one sample sequenced in a study of neurological immune-mediated disorders (dated by TCRdb to about 2019). The method was 5' RACE. These reads were obtained on an Illumina HiSeq 2500. TCRdb redid the processing of the public reads, applying fastp at Q25 and MiXCR, and retained in-frame beta chains. Each entry is one CDR3 protein sequence, shown with its most common DNA and genes. For this sample there are under 20,000 distinct CDR3 sequences; about 2.5% appear just once. The leading ten clones occupy approximately 5% of the sample. Input material: PBMCs. The receptors here all came from a woman in her late teens or twenties with multiple sclerosis.

V usage is TRBV5-1 and J usage is TRBJ2-6; no reliable D call. Germline V CDR1 and CDR2: SGHRS, YFSETQ. The CDR3 runs to 15 residues. Trimming cost V 1 base and J 0 bases, with 5 bases left between them. CDR3 nucleotides: TGCGCCAGCAGCTTGACAGCCTCTGGGGCCAACGTCCTGACTTTC. Translated, it gives CASSLTASGANVLTF. The full variable domain, rest sourced from reference TRBV5-1 and TRBJ2-6, is KAGVTQTPRYLIKTRGQQVTLSCSPISGHRSVSWYQQTPGQGLQFLFEYFSETQRNKGNFPGRFSGRQFSNSRSEMNVSTLELGDSALYLCASSLTASGANVLTFGAGSRLTVL.

This clonotype occurred many times. The V gene is TRBV3-1, the J gene TRBJ2-2, with D uncertain. This CDR3 has 18 residues. Germline V CDR1 and CDR2: LGHDT, YNNKEL (reference sequence). Trimming pared 4 bases from V and 6 bases from J, leaving 24 bases between. CDR3 coding DNA: TGTGCCAGCAGCCTGGAATCCTCTTGGTACGGATCCTCCGGGGAGCTGTTTTTT. This codes for CASSLESSWYGSSGELFF. Combining the CDR3 with reference TRBV3-1 and TRBJ2-2 gives the whole variable domain DTAVSQTPKYLVTQMGNDKSIKCEQNLGHDTMYWYKQDSKKFLKIMFSYNNKELIINETVPNRFSPKSPDKAHLNLHINSLELGDSAVYFCASSLESSWYGSSGELFFGEGSRLTVL.

This clonotype was seen many times. This chain uses TRBV20-1 with TRBJ1-1; tentative D call: TRBD1 (6 bases). V shed 1 base and J shed 1 base, with 10 bases lying between them. Germline V gene data show CDR1 as DFQATT and CDR2 as SNEGSKA (reference sequence). CDR3 length: 14 amino acids. The CDR3 coding sequence is TGCAGTGCTAGAGCTGGGACAAAGAACACTGAAGCTTTCTTT. It translates to CSARAGTKNTEAFF.

By sample share, this clonotype is medium-sized. The chain joins TRBV7-2 to TRBJ1-2; D gene ambiguous. CDR3 length equals 13 residues. CDR1 and CDR2 (germline): SGHTA, FQGNSA. V lost 5 bases, J lost 2 bases, and 9 bases lay in between. The CDR3: CASSPDKNYGYTF. CDR3 DNA: TGTGCCAGCAGCCCTGACAAGAACTATGGCTACACCTTC.

Many counts were recorded for this clonotype. The chain carries TRBV6-5 and TRBJ2-3, with 14 bases that match TRBD2. CDR1 and CDR2 from the germline V gene are MNHEY and SVGAGI. This CDR3 comprises 19 residues. With 2 bases clipped from V and 2 bases from J, the junction kept 9 bases outside the gene matches. The CDR3 reads CASSYRIPGLAGATDTQYF. The CDR3 DNA sequence: TGTGCCAGCAGTTACCGCATCCCGGGACTAGCGGGGGCCACAGATACGCAGTATTTT.

In this sample, this clonotype is medium-sized (0.01 to 0.1%). V is TRBV2 and J is TRBJ1-1; tentative D call: TRBD1 (6 bases). This CDR3 comprises 15 residues. From germline, CDR1 is SNHLY and CDR2 FYNNEI. Trimming took off 6 bases at V and 1 base at J, with 15 bases between the two ends. CDR3 sequence reads: CASSAQGLGNTEAFF. The CDR3 DNA follows: TGTGCCAGCAGCGCACAGGGCTTGGGGAACACTGAAGCTTTCTTT.

This clonotype has ten or more counts. This sequence joins TRBV12-3 or TRBV12-4 and TRBJ1-1; D gene unclear. V was shortened by 5 bases and J by 5 bases, with 15 bases between the two germline ends. This CDR3 region has 14 residues. The CDR3 DNA reads TGTGCCAGCAGTCCAACGGCAGGAGCAACTGAAGCTTTCTTT. Residues: CASSPTAGATEAFF.

This clonotype showed up many times. Mismatch with germline at one junction end may stem from a read error. The chain employs TRBV7-7 and TRBJ2-5, with TRBD2 matching over 7 bases. CDR3 length: 12 amino acids. Per the germline V gene, CDR1 is SSHAT and CDR2 is FNYEAQ (reference sequence). The DNA for the CDR3 is TGTGCTAGCAGCGGGGCCCAAGAGACCCAGTACTTC. Translated: CASSGAQETQYF. Full variable domain (rest looked up from reference TRBV7-7 and TRBJ2-5): GAGVSQSPRYKVTKRGQDVTLRCDPISSHATLYWYQQALGQGPEFLTYFNYEAQPDKSGLPSDRFSAERPEGSISTLTIQRTEQRDSAMYRCASSGAQETQYFGPGTRLLVL.

The genes are TRBV5-1 and TRBJ2-7, with D perhaps matching TRBD1 or TRBD2 (5 bases each). CDR3 length: 14 residues. Germline loops: CDR1 SGHRS, CDR2 YFSETQ. Trimming stripped 7 bases from V and 3 bases from J, with 17 bases between. CDR3 sequence: CASCRDENSYEQYF. The CDR3, as DNA: TGCGCCAGCTGCCGGGACGAAAATAGCTACGAGCAGTACTTC. The whole variable domain, remainder taken from reference TRBV5-1 and TRBJ2-7, is KAGVTQTPRYLIKTRGQQVTLSCSPISGHRSVSWYQQTPGQGLQFLFEYFSETQRNKGNFPGRFSGRQFSNSRSEMNVSTLELGDSALYLCASCRDENSYEQYFGPGTRLTVT.

This clonotype was observed many times. The CDR3 DNA reads TGTGCCACGGACGAACCACGGACCCGGTATGGTGGCTACACCTTC. Its translation: CATDEPRTRYGGYTF. The chain combines TRBV10-3 with TRBJ1-2, with D uncertain. The CDR3 has 15 amino acids. The germline CDR1 and CDR2 sequences are ENHRY and SYGVKD. Trimming removed 10 bases from V and 7 bases from J, with 25 bases in between.

At least ten counts were recorded for this clonotype. The chain combines TRBV7-3 with TRBJ1-1; D uncertain. V was trimmed by 1 base and J by 5 bases, leaving 17 bases between them. This CDR3 has 16 amino acids. Germline V lookup: CDR1 SGHTA, CDR2 FQGTGA. The CDR3, as DNA: TGTGCCAGCAGCTTAAGAAGCGCGGGAGGAGGGACTGAAGCTTTCTTT. It encodes CASSLRSAGGGTEAFF. Drawing the rest from reference TRBV7-3 and TRBJ1-1, the complete variable domain is GAGVSQTPSNKVTEKGKYVELRCDPISGHTALYWYRQSLGQGPEFLIYFQGTGAADDSGLPNDRFFAVRPEGSVSTLKIQRTERGDSAVYLCASSLRSAGGGTEAFFGQGTRLTVV.

This clonotype was counted ten times or more. The CDR3 region is CASSFRRTGSGNTIYF. Written as DNA, the CDR3 is TGTGCCAGCAGTTTCCGTCGGACAGGCTCCGGAAACACCATATATTTT. V is TRBV12-3 or TRBV12-4 and J is TRBJ1-3; the match to TRBD1 covers 7 bases. The CDR3 is made up of 16 amino acids. The J segment lost 4 bases and the V segment lost 3 bases, leaving 9 bases of the junction unmatched.

At least ten counts were recorded for this clonotype. The chain links TRBV28 to TRBJ1-1; tentative D call: TRBD1 (5 bases). Trimming took 3 bases from V and 1 from J, leaving 9 bases between them. The CDR3 covers 14 residues. CDR1 MDHEN and CDR2 SYDVKM come from the germline V gene. The CDR3 DNA sequence: TGTGCCAGCAGTTTCCGAGACAGGAACACTGAAGCTTTCTTT. This translates into CASSFRDRNTEAFF.

The table lists this clonotype with many counts. The V gene is TRBV28, the J gene TRBJ1-5; 7 positions match TRBD1. Trimming at V came to 4 bases and at J to 1 base, leaving 7 bases not matched to a gene. Germline V lookup: CDR1 MDHEN, CDR2 SYDVKM. The CDR3 totals 16 residues. The CDR3 here is CASSSPTGISNQPQHF. In DNA, the CDR3 is TGTGCCAGCAGTTCCCCGACAGGGATAAGCAATCAGCCCCAGCATTTT.

The table lists this clonotype with many counts. The chain employs TRBV7-6 and TRBJ1-6, with D tentatively TRBD1 (6 bases). The CDR3 sequence is 16 residues long. Trimming cost V 5 bases and J 9 bases, with 20 bases left between them. Germline-derived CDR1 and CDR2 are SGHVS and FNYEAQ. CDR3 bases: TGTGCCAGCAGCCAGACGGGGGCCTTTGATGGTTCACCCCTCCACTTT. This translates into CASSQTGAFDGSPLHF.

This clonotype occurred many times. The V call is TRBV20-1, the J call TRBJ2-2; D possibly corresponds to TRBD1 (6 bases). V was pared by 2 bases and J by 7 bases, with 11 bases between. The CDR3 covers 13 residues. Germline lookup yields CDR1 DFQATT and CDR2 SNEGSKA (reference sequence). This CDR3 reads CSARRQAGGELFF. CDR3 nucleotide sequence: TGCAGTGCTAGAAGACAGGCAGGCGGGGAGCTGTTTTTT.

J is TRBJ2-1 and V is TRBV28; weak D call: TRBD1 (6 bases). CDR1 and CDR2 (germline): MDHEN, SYDVKM. Trimming removed 6 bases from V and 8 bases from J, with 14 bases in between. The CDR3 runs to 13 residues. CDR3: CASSPTGMDEQFF. The CDR3 nucleotides are TGTGCCAGCAGCCCAACAGGGATGGATGAGCAGTTCTTC.

This clonotype was seen at least ten times. V is TRBV12-3 or TRBV12-4 and J is TRBJ2-5, with D uncertain. The CDR3 spans 11 residues. Trimming pared 3 bases from V and 6 bases from J, leaving 5 bases between. The CDR3 DNA reads as TGTGCCAGCAGTTTGGTTAAGACCCAGTACTTC. Translating it yields CASSLVKTQYF.

In this sample, this clonotype turned up many times. V is TRBV12-3 or TRBV12-4 and J is TRBJ2-2, with no clear D. Deletions cut 3 bases from V and 3 bases from J, with 2 bases between. This CDR3 is 12 amino acids long. This CDR3 reads CASSFDTGELFF. DNA of the CDR3: TGTGCCAGCAGTTTTGACACCGGGGAGCTGTTTTTT.

In this sample, this clonotype is medium-sized. The CDR3 coding sequence is TGTGCCAGCAGTGCCGACAAGAACACTGAAGCTTTCTTT. Its translation is CASSADKNTEAFF. This chain joins TRBV12-3 or TRBV12-4 and TRBJ1-1, with D uncertain. Trimming removed 5 bases from V and 1 base from J, with 8 bases in between. The CDR3 length is 13 residues.

There are many counts of this clonotype. The J gene is TRBJ1-1, the V gene TRBV5-1; tentatively, D is TRBD1 (6 bases). From germline, CDR1 is SGHRS and CDR2 YFSETQ. Trimming removed 4 bases at V and 0 bases at J, with 13 bases between. The CDR3 runs 15 residues. Here the CDR3 DNA reads TGCGCCAGCAGCGTCCACAGGGAAATGAACACTGAAGCTTTCTTT. This encodes CASSVHREMNTEAFF. Full variable domain (outside the CDR3, taken from reference TRBV5-1 and TRBJ1-1): KAGVTQTPRYLIKTRGQQVTLSCSPISGHRSVSWYQQTPGQGLQFLFEYFSETQRNKGNFPGRFSGRQFSNSRSEMNVSTLELGDSALYLCASSVHREMNTEAFFGQGTRLTVV.

This clonotype was detected ten times or more. This chain links TRBV5-6 with TRBJ2-3, with TRBD1 matching 7 bases. The germline V gene has CDR1 SGHDT and CDR2 YYEEEE. The V gene end was trimmed by 3 bases and the J gene end by 1 base; junction bases not matched to a gene: 2. The CDR3 consists of 14 residues. The CDR3 bases are TGTGCCAGCAGCTGGGACAGAGGCACAGATACGCAGTATTTT. Translating it yields CASSWDRGTDTQYF.

This clonotype is classed as medium-sized. The chain joins TRBV7-8 to TRBJ2-1, with 9 bases lining up with TRBD2. Germline values: CDR1 SGHVS, CDR2 FQNEAQ. Trimming took 1 base from V and 4 from J; bases not matched to a gene: 8. The CDR3 totals 17 residues. CDR3 in DNA: TGTGCCAGCAGCTTAGGTCAAGCACTAGCGGGTTACAATGAGCAGTTCTTC. Its translation is CASSLGQALAGYNEQFF. Combining the CDR3 with reference TRBV7-8 and TRBJ2-1 gives the whole variable domain GAGVSQSPRYKVAKRGQDVALRCDPISGHVSLFWYQQALGQGPEFLTYFQNEAQLDKSGLPSDRFFAERPEGSVSTLKIQRTQQEDSAVYLCASSLGQALAGYNEQFFGPGTRLTVL.

This clonotype was seen many times. V and J are TRBV20-1 and TRBJ2-2; perhaps TRBD2 as D (6 bases). CDR1 is DFQATT and CDR2 is SNEGSKA in the germline V gene (reference sequence). Trimming cost V 3 bases and J 8 bases, with 13 bases left between them. CDR3 size: 13 residues. The CDR3 coding sequence is TGCAGTGCTAGGGCTCCGGGGGAGGGGGAGCTGTTTTTT. This codes for CSARAPGEGELFF.

This clonotype came up a few times. The chain joins TRBV30 to TRBJ1-5; 8 bases agree with TRBD1. This CDR3 has 17 amino acids. Germline V CDR1 and CDR2: GTSNPN, SVGIG (reference sequence). V shed 2 bases, J shed 2 bases, and the junction held 11 bases outside the gene matches. The CDR3 coding sequence is TGTGCCTGGAGTTGGGGACTCGGACAGGGTGGCAATCAGCCCCAGCATTTT. Translated, it gives CAWSWGLGQGGNQPQHF.

In its sample, this clonotype was seen many times. V is TRBV7-8 and J is TRBJ1-2; D gene uncertain. The CDR3 consists of 18 residues. Germline CDR1 and CDR2: SGHVS and FQNEAQ. Deletions cut 1 base from V and 1 base from J, with 19 bases between. The CDR3 coding sequence is TGTGCCAGCAGCTTAGGAAAGGTGAGGCCAGCGAATAACTATGGCTACACCTTC. Translated: CASSLGKVRPANNYGYTF.

This clonotype occurred many times. A junction boundary mismatches the germline segment, possibly from a read error. The V call is TRBV7-7, the J call TRBJ2-2; D is ambiguous. The CDR3 covers 13 residues. Looked up from germline, CDR1 is SSHAT and CDR2 is FNYEAQ (reference sequence). The CDR3 here is CASSSSTTGELFF. The CDR3 region has the DNA TGTGCTAGCAGCTCCAGCACCACCGGGGAGCTGTTTTTT.

This clonotype was counted many times. The chain has TRBV11-2 and TRBJ2-1; no reliable D call. CDR1 SGHAT and CDR2 FQNNGV come from the germline V gene. Trimming took off 3 bases at V and 5 bases at J, with 8 bases between the two ends. The CDR3 consists of 13 residues. In DNA form, the CDR3 reads TGTGCCAGCAGCTTCGGCAGCCACAATGAGCAGTTCTTC. Its protein product is CASSFGSHNEQFF.